A selection of T cell receptor beta chains follows, all from one sample in a study of T cell responses to AZD1222 COVID-19 vaccine. The data were produced by immunoSEQ multiplex PCR, yet TCRdb's version contains in-frame clones alone and is incomplete. In the table there are hundreds of thousands of clones, approximately 94% of which are singletons. The source material was peripheral blood, sampled on day 0 of MenACWY control vaccination. The receptors come from an adult in good health. Both conserved end residues are part of each CDR3. Some rows mark clone size as missing; the rest say once, few, many or name a class of expanded clone.

>TRBV11-1|TRBJ1-2|NA
CASSQSRGAGGYTF
>TRBV2|TRBJ1-6|once
CASSGTPPGNSPLHF
>TRBV7-2|TRBJ2-7|NA
CASRAGSGYEQYF
>TRBV7-3|TRBJ1-5|NA
CASSLDSGGSQPQHF
>TRBV7-9|TRBJ2-2|once
CASSNLASGAGELFF
>TRBV18|TRBJ1-4|NA
CASSPRQVNEKLFF
>TRBV6-5|TRBJ1-3|NA
CASSYTRQGAGNTIYF
>TRBV19|TRBJ1-2|NA
CASSMGGPYGYTF
>TRBV7-9|TRBJ2-4|NA
CASSSNIQYF
>TRBV21-1|TRBJ1-2|NA
CASSERSLEIEAENGYTF
>TRBV7-2|TRBJ2-3|NA
CASSLVMGLDTQYF
>TRBV5-6|TRBJ2-5|NA
CASSLQETQYF
>TRBV11-2|TRBJ1-2|NA
CASSGDNYGYTF
>TRBV18|TRBJ2-1|NA
CASSPGLSNEQFF
>TRBV19|TRBJ1-2|few
CASRTPGQGYGYTF
>TRBV10-3|TRBJ2-1|NA
CAISAPSGGVVKEQFF
>TRBV7-2|TRBJ1-6|once
CASSLLGGVSYNSPLHF
>TRBV2|TRBJ1-1|NA
CASSSGLTEAFF
>TRBV19|TRBJ1-5|NA
CASSTTGTGRRNQPQHF
>TRBV5-1|TRBJ1-1|NA
CASSLQVTGRAAGTEAFF
>TRBV24-1|TRBJ2-2|NA
CATSGNTGELFF
>TRBV6-5|TRBJ1-2|NA
CASSPAGGNVIGYTF
>TRBV18|TRBJ1-2|NA
CASSPDRDRGSGSYGYTF
>TRBV20-1|TRBJ2-1|NA
CSASPLAGGRYEQFF
>TRBV10-1|TRBJ2-7|NA
CASSEFSGGTYEQYF
>TRBV29-1|TRBJ1-5|NA
CSVRDGNQPQHF
>TRBV13|TRBJ2-7|NA
CASSPRDSRYEQYF
>TRBV7-9|TRBJ1-6|NA
CASSRGIRPTPPLHF
>TRBV27|TRBJ2-1|NA
CASLTWGPGTSGGLASYNEQFF
>TRBV6-5|TRBJ2-7|once
CASSYSTRGEQYF
>TRBV4-1|TRBJ1-2|many
CASSRTGQYGYTF
>TRBV19|TRBJ1-1|NA
CASRHAPYNTEAFF
>TRBV27|TRBJ2-2|NA
CAAGTSNTGELFF
>TRBV5-1|TRBJ2-5|once
CASSLAAGSETQYF
>TRBV19|TRBJ1-5|NA
CASSTPGDRDQPQHF
>TRBV19|TRBJ2-3|NA
CASSISADTQYF
>TRBV11-1|TRBJ2-2|few
CASSTGQGSTGELFF
>TRBV28|TRBJ2-3|NA
CASSSQGAKDTQYF
>TRBV24-1|TRBJ1-1|few
CATSDLYQGGGAFF
>TRBV2|TRBJ2-2|NA
CASSTDVTGELFF
>TRBV15|TRBJ2-2|NA
CATSRVPSGELFF
>TRBV7-8|TRBJ1-2|NA
CASSLALLTGLSYGYTF
>TRBV5-1|TRBJ1-2|NA
CASSPGTGDGYTF
>TRBV4-3|TRBJ1-1|NA
CASSQERHLNGTEAFF
>TRBV18|TRBJ1-1|few
CASSPLQGSEAFF
>TRBV4-2|TRBJ2-1|NA
CASSPPGGEQFF
>TRBV7-8|TRBJ2-1|NA
CASSSNPRTGSSYNEQFF
>TRBV19|TRBJ1-2|NA
CASSTGQGAGYGYTF
>TRBV6-5|TRBJ2-2|NA
CASSYDGGGLGELFF
>TRBV11-2|TRBJ1-1|NA
CASSPWAGVTEAFF
>TRBV2|TRBJ2-1|NA
CASSLGQGPYNEQFF
>TRBV3-1/TRBV3-2|TRBJ2-5|NA
CASSQGGGRETQYF
>TRBV5-1|TRBJ1-6|NA
CASSLGQGVESPLHF